These 27 T cell receptor beta chains came from one sample sequenced in a study of shared clonotypes between healthy human individuals. Sequenced by immunoSEQ multiplex PCR; TCRdb stores in-frame clones only, minus some. The table lists 490,000 or so clones, less than 80% of them singletons, with roughly 13% in the top ten. Sequenced material: PBMCs. These TCRs come from a woman aged 40 to 49 in good health. Some clones in this sample may be carry-over from other donors' samples.

The chain uses TRBV18 and TRBJ1-1; 8 nucleotides line up with TRBD1. Germline lookup yields CDR1 KGHSH and CDR2 LQKENI. The CDR3 consists of 15 residues. The junction had 11 bases not matched to a gene; V was cut back by 6 bases and J by 5 bases. The CDR3 DNA reads as TGTGCCAGCTCGACTCCGACAGGGGATGATACTGAAGCTTTCTTT. Amino acids: CASSTPTGDDTEAFF.

The chain employs TRBV7-2 and TRBJ2-2; TRBD1 matches 9 bases. Trimming cost V 6 bases and J 5 bases; bases outside gene matches: 16. Per the germline V gene, CDR1 is SGHTA and CDR2 is FQGNSA. The CDR3 covers 18 residues. CDR3 sequence reads: CASRYSSGTGLSTGELFF. The CDR3 DNA follows: TGTGCCAGCAGATACTCTTCCGGGACAGGGTTGAGTACCGGGGAGCTGTTTTTT. Full variable domain (missing parts from reference TRBV7-2 and TRBJ2-2): GAGVSQSPSNKVTEKGKDVELRCDPISGHTALYWYRQSLGQGLEFLIYFQGNSAPDKSGLPSDRFSAERTGGSVSTLTIQRTQQEDSAVYLCASRYSSGTGLSTGELFFGEGSRLTVL.

The chain links TRBV6-1 to TRBJ2-7; D ambiguous. V lost 1 base to trimming and J lost 3 bases, with 13 bases between them. The germline V gene encodes CDR1 MNHNS and CDR2 SASEGT. The CDR3 has 15 amino acids. The CDR3 region is CASSEGGPPGYEQYF. The CDR3 coding sequence is TGTGCCAGCAGTGAAGGGGGTCCTCCGGGCTACGAGCAGTACTTC.

The chain employs TRBV28 and TRBJ2-1, with D possibly being TRBD2 (5 bases). V lost 1 base to trimming and J lost 0 bases, with 10 bases between them. Germline lookup yields CDR1 MDHEN and CDR2 SYDVKM. This CDR3 contains 16 residues. The CDR3 here is CASSLFGESSYNEQFF. The CDR3 DNA reads TGTGCCAGCAGTTTATTCGGGGAAAGCTCCTACAATGAGCAGTTCTTC. Combining the CDR3 with reference TRBV28 and TRBJ2-1 gives the whole variable domain DVKVTQSSRYLVKRTGEKVFLECVQDMDHENMFWYRQDPGLGLRLIYFSYDVKMKEKGDIPEGYSVSREKKERFSLILESASTNQTSMYLCASSLFGESSYNEQFFGPGTRLTVL.

The genes are TRBV6-6 and TRBJ1-4; D uncertain. V gave up 0 bases and J gave up 2 bases, with 7 bases separating them. This CDR3 has 15 residues. Germline assignment: CDR1 MNHNY and CDR2 SVGAGI (reference sequence). The CDR3 protein is CASSYSGRTNEKLFF. CDR3 coding DNA: TGTGCCAGCAGTTACTCGGGGAGGACTAATGAAAAACTGTTTTTT.

This clone was recorded only once. The CDR3 region has the DNA TGTGCCAGCAGCTTGGGTTTGTCTGAGTTCTTC. Translation gives CASSLGLSEFF. This chain uses TRBV5-5 with TRBJ2-1, with no clear D. The CDR3 has 11 residues. V was clipped by 0 bases and J by 14 bases, with 9 bases between them. From germline, CDR1 is SGHKS and CDR2 YYEKEE (reference sequence).

J is TRBJ1-1 and V is TRBV27, with TRBD1 matching 7 bases. The junction had 6 bases not matched to a gene; V was cut back by 5 bases and J by 6 bases. This CDR3 spans 13 amino acids. The germline V gene encodes CDR1 MNHEY and CDR2 SMNVEV (reference sequence). The CDR3 loop reads CASSPRGLAEAFF. The CDR3 DNA reads TGTGCCAGCAGTCCGAGGGGGCTGGCTGAAGCTTTCTTT.

The rearrangement joins TRBV27 to TRBJ1-1; D remains unclear. The germline V gene has CDR1 MNHEY and CDR2 SMNVEV (reference sequence). The CDR3 covers 13 residues. Trimming took 2 bases from V and 5 from J, leaving 9 bases between them. The CDR3 sequence: CASSLIAGTEAFF. As DNA, the CDR3 is TGTGCCAGCAGTTTAATTGCGGGGACTGAAGCTTTCTTT.

The sample holds a few counts of this clone. The chain has TRBV27 and TRBJ2-1, with 9 bases that match TRBD2. In germline, CDR1 is MNHEY, CDR2 SMNVEV (reference sequence). Trimming at V came to 8 bases and at J to 3 bases, leaving 8 bases not matched to a gene. The CDR3 consists of 15 residues. In nucleotides, the CDR3 is TGTGCCAGCGGATCTCTAGCGGGACTCTACAATGAGCAGTTCTTC. Protein: CASGSLAGLYNEQFF.

This rearrangement joins TRBV5-4 to TRBJ2-3; D possibly corresponds to TRBD1 (5 bases). Germline V lookup: CDR1 SGHNT, CDR2 YYREEE (reference sequence). V lost 0 bases, J lost 8 bases, and 13 bases lay in between. This CDR3 contains 14 residues. CDR3 region: CASSLGDRPGTQYF. The CDR3 region has the DNA TGTGCCAGCAGCTTGGGAGACAGACCAGGTACGCAGTATTTT.

The chain joins TRBV11-2 to TRBJ2-7; 9 nucleotides agree with TRBD2. The germline V gene has CDR1 SGHAT and CDR2 FQNNGV. Trimming cost V 2 bases and J 6 bases; bases outside gene matches: 8. This CDR3 has 15 residues. CDR3: CASSLTAGGPGEQYF. CDR3 bases: TGTGCCAGCAGCTTAACGGCGGGAGGGCCTGGCGAGCAGTACTTC.

In this sample, this clone turned up many times. Other DNA sequences within the sample encode an identical CDR3. As DNA, the CDR3 is TGTGCCTGGGCCGGACAGGGCCCAGATACGCAGTATTTT. It specifies CAWAGQGPDTQYF. The chain links TRBV30 to TRBJ2-3; 8 bases agree with TRBD1. Germline CDR1 GTSNPN, CDR2 SVGIG (reference sequence). The CDR3 runs 13 residues. Trimming took 5 bases from V and 4 from J; bases not matched to a gene: 5.

At least ten counts were recorded for this clone. The J gene is TRBJ2-7, the V gene TRBV28, with D maybe TRBD2 (5 bases). Trimming took off 10 bases at V and 4 bases at J, with 20 bases between the two ends. Germline CDR1 is MDHEN and CDR2 is SYDVKM. The CDR3 loop spans 14 amino acids. CDR3 coding DNA: TGTGCCACCTGCCGGGGTGAGATGGCGTACGAGCAGTACTTC. As protein: CATCRGEMAYEQYF.

The chain recombines TRBV6-5 with TRBJ2-2, with 7 bases fitting TRBD2. V gave up 5 bases and J gave up 5 bases; unmatched junction bases: 5. The germline V gene has CDR1 MNHEY and CDR2 SVGAGI. CDR3 size: 14 residues. The CDR3 nucleotides are TGTGCCAGCAGTGCGGGAGAGGTGACCGGGGAGCTGTTTTTT. Its translation: CASSAGEVTGELFF.

The genes are TRBV2 and TRBJ2-5; the match to TRBD2 covers 9 bases. The J call may be wrong; the DNA end is better matched by TRBJ2-7. The CDR3 runs 14 residues. Looked up from germline, CDR1 is SNHLY and CDR2 is FYNNEI. Here the CDR3 reads CASSESSGVYEQYF. CDR3 coding DNA: TGTGCCAGCAGTGAGTCTAGCGGGGTCTACGAGCAGTACTTC.

This clone was detected only a few times. The rearrangement uses TRBV7-2 and TRBJ2-7; the D gene could be TRBD1 or TRBD2 (6 bases each). CDR3 length equals 15 residues. From germline, CDR1 is SGHTA and CDR2 FQGNSA. V dropped 5 bases and J dropped 3 bases, with 17 bases sitting between them. As DNA, the CDR3 is TGTGCCAGCAGCCCGGGAGAGGGGGGAATCTACGAGCAGTACTTC. It codes for CASSPGEGGIYEQYF.

This clone was seen once. This chain uses TRBV18 with TRBJ2-4, with TRBD1 as a possible D gene (5 bases). The germline gives CDR1 KGHSH, CDR2 LQKENI. The CDR3 spans 16 residues. Between the trimmed V and J ends, which lost 2 bases and 1 base, there was a span of 12 bases. The CDR3 loop reads CASSPGLSGAKNIQYF. CDR3 coding DNA: TGTGCCAGCTCACCAGGTCTTTCAGGGGCCAAAAACATTCAGTACTTC.

The rearrangement links TRBV30 to TRBJ2-1; D gene ambiguous. There are 14 residues in the CDR3. The germline CDR1 and CDR2 sequences are GTSNPN and SVGIG (reference sequence). The V end lost 0 bases, the J end lost 0 bases, and 6 bases lay between the germline ends. The CDR3 here is CAWSVSLSYNEQFF. The CDR3 DNA is TGTGCCTGGAGTGTTAGCCTCTCCTACAATGAGCAGTTCTTC. Variable domain in full (rest from reference TRBV30 and TRBJ2-1): SQTIHQWPATLVQPVGSPLSLECTVEGTSNPNLYWYRQAAGRGLQLLFYSVGIGQISSEVPQNLSASRPQDRQFILSSKKLLLSDSGFYLCAWSVSLSYNEQFFGPGTRLTVL.

The chain uses TRBV19 and TRBJ2-1, with D possibly matching TRBD2 (6 bases). The CDR3 is 14 amino acids. Trimming took off 3 bases at V and 10 bases at J, with 16 bases between the two ends. In germline, CDR1 is LNHDA, CDR2 SQIVND (reference sequence). CDR3 sequence: CASSIRRGKQEQFF. The DNA of the CDR3 is TGTGCCAGTAGTATCAGGAGGGGCAAGCAGGAGCAGTTCTTC.

The chain carries TRBV28 and TRBJ2-7; 12 bases match TRBD2. Germline CDR1 reads MDHEN; CDR2 reads SYDVKM. There are 15 residues in the CDR3. The trim removed 7 bases at V and 2 bases at J, leaving 6 bases unmatched. The CDR3 loop is CASIGGLAGTYEQYF. In DNA form, the CDR3 reads TGTGCCAGCATCGGGGGACTAGCGGGCACCTACGAGCAGTACTTC.

This clone was observed a handful of times. This chain joins TRBV5-6 and TRBJ2-5, with 8 bases lining up with TRBD2. This CDR3 has 16 amino acids. Germline V gene data show CDR1 as SGHDT and CDR2 as YYEEEE. V trimming: 0 bases; J trimming: 5 bases; junction bases outside the gene matches: 9. The CDR3 region has the DNA TGTGCCAGCAGCTTGGAAGGACTAGCAGGGCGGGAGACCCAGTACTTC. Protein: CASSLEGLAGRETQYF.

The gene calls are TRBV11-3 and TRBJ2-3; 9 bases are shared with TRBD2. The V gene's germline CDR1 is SGHNT and CDR2 YENEEA. The CDR3 loop spans 15 amino acids. The J segment lost 6 bases and the V segment lost 4 bases, leaving 8 bases of the junction unmatched. The DNA for the CDR3 is TGTGCCAGCAGCTCTAGCGGGAACCCTTGGGATACGCAGTATTTT. Its protein is CASSSSGNPWDTQYF.

Concerning this clone: The same CDR3 arises from other DNA sequences in this sample as well. The V gene is TRBV19, the J gene TRBJ2-5; 7 bases map to TRBD2. The V gene end was trimmed by 1 base and the J gene end by 2 bases; junction bases not matched to a gene: 1. CDR1 is LNHDA and CDR2 is SQIVND in the germline V gene (reference sequence). The CDR3 totals 14 residues. The chain's CDR3 is CASSIGGGQETQYF. Here the CDR3 DNA reads TGTGCCAGTAGTATAGGGGGGGGACAAGAGACCCAGTACTTC.

The J gene is TRBJ2-7, the V gene TRBV7-2; D unclear. V was trimmed by 3 bases and J by 0 bases, leaving 6 bases between them. This CDR3 contains 13 residues. The germline gives CDR1 SGHTA, CDR2 FQGNSA. The CDR3 nucleotides read TGTGCCAGCAGCTTTGCAGACTCCTACGAGCAGTACTTC. The encoded protein is CASSFADSYEQYF.

Comment on this clone: A far larger clone is off by one base, so a read error is likely. The rearrangement links TRBV19 to TRBJ2-3, with 9 bases fitting TRBD2. This CDR3 has 17 amino acids. The V gene's germline CDR1 is LNHDA and CDR2 SQIVND (reference sequence). The CDR3 DNA is TGTGCCAGTAGTCCCGGGACTAGCACCTTAAGCACAGGTACGCAGTATTTT. This codes for CASSPGTSTLSTGTQYF.

This clone was counted many times. The sample has other DNA sequences that encode this CDR3 too. The CDR3 coding sequence is TGTGCCATCGGGACTAGCGGGAGCACAGATACGCAGTATTTT. Encoded protein: CAIGTSGSTDTQYF. V is TRBV10-3 and J is TRBJ2-3; 12 positions agree with TRBD2. The CDR3 is 14 residues long. CDR1 and CDR2 from the germline V gene are ENHRY and SYGVKD. V shed 8 bases and J 0 bases; nucleotides not matched to a gene: 0.

This chain uses TRBV19 with TRBJ2-2, with a weak D call TRBD2 (5 bases). The CDR3 spans 14 residues. Germline CDR1 LNHDA, CDR2 SQIVND (reference sequence). V was cut by 6 bases and J by 0 bases, with 8 bases left in between. The CDR3 protein is CASRSGTNTGELFF. CDR3 DNA sequence: TGTGCCAGTAGATCCGGGACGAACACCGGGGAGCTGTTTTTT.